Below, 4 T cell receptor beta chains from the same sample are listed, as sequenced in a study of Tregs in tolerant kidney transplant recipients (dated by TCRdb to the late 2010s). The library was produced with the immunoSEQ multiplex PCR assay. TCRdb took this table from immuneACCESS and kept in-frame rearrangements with V and J called. Such tables lack part of the clones; where checked against another copy, unresolved V genes explain under half of the gap, and the rest is unexplained. This sample comprises tens of thousands of clones, about four fifths of them detected only once. Of the sample, approximately 4% is held by the ten largest clones. What was sequenced was CD4+ T cells from blood. These receptor sequences come from a human donor in good health.

The chain recombines TRBV11-2 with TRBJ2-1; TRBD2 matches 7 bases. Trimming cost V 5 bases and J 6 bases; bases outside gene matches: 7. This CDR3 is 14 amino acids long. Germline assignment: CDR1 SGHAT and CDR2 FQNNGV. CDR3: CASSRQRGVNEQFF. CDR3 DNA: TGTGCCAGCAGCCGGCAGCGGGGTGTCAATGAGCAGTTCTTC.

This sequence joins TRBV19 and TRBJ1-2; no clear D. V lost 7 bases and J 3 bases, leaving 15 bases between the germline ends. Germline V gene data show CDR1 as LNHDA and CDR2 as SQIVND (reference sequence). The CDR3 loop spans 14 amino acids. The CDR3 coding sequence is TGTGCCAGTAACGAGAGGCTTAGGCACTATGGCTACACCTTC. Its protein product is CASNERLRHYGYTF.

The V gene is TRBV5-6, the J gene TRBJ1-4; D is uncertain. V was trimmed by 4 bases and J by 5 bases, leaving 9 bases between them. Germline CDR1 SGHDT, CDR2 YYEEEE. The CDR3 runs 13 residues. CDR3 residues: CASSPEGNEKLFF. CDR3 nucleotide sequence: TGTGCCAGCAGCCCGGAAGGGAATGAAAAACTGTTTTTT. The whole variable domain, remainder taken from reference TRBV5-6 and TRBJ1-4, is DAGVTQSPTHLIKTRGQQVTLRCSPKSGHDTVSWYQQALGQGPQFIFQYYEEEERQRGNFPDRFSGHQFPNYSSELNVNALLLGDSALYLCASSPEGNEKLFFGSGTQLSVL.

This clone was seen a single time. The V gene is TRBV6-1, the J gene TRBJ1-1, with TRBD1 matching 7 bases. The J segment lost 9 bases and the V segment lost 7 bases, leaving 11 bases of the junction unmatched. Germline values: CDR1 MNHNS, CDR2 SASEGT. The length of the CDR3 is 13 residues. CDR3 residues: CASIRPGQSKAFF. The CDR3 DNA reads TGTGCCAGCATACGTCCGGGACAGAGTAAAGCTTTCTTT.